The TCR beta chain under discussion was sequenced for a study of metastatic and nonmetastatic thyroid tumors. On the study more broadly: Both malignant and benign thyroid patients supplied peripheral blood and tumor or nodule tissue samples, across which the repertoires of these patients were then compared.

Ten or more counts support this clone. Antigen: not known. Ahead of thyroid surgery, no patient had received treatment of any kind. Study-level findings and limits: Reported TCR beta diversity, measured in blood and tumor, was significantly higher for malignant thyroid tumors than for benign nodules.

Per the original methods: To classify distant metastasis in papillary thyroid cancer, a model was built from CDR3 differences across clinicopathological groups. TCRdb re-processed the PCR reads through MiXCR. TCRdb assigned the V and J calls; the authors' analysis was not used. The table records tens of thousands of clones, roughly 15% of them present only once. This TCR derives from a male donor with papillary thyroid cancer or a benign thyroid nodule (not recorded which). Some clones in this sample may be carry-over from other donors' samples. The sample consisted of blood.

CDR3 bases: TGTGCCAGCAGCTCAACAGCTAACCTCTACGAGCAGTACTTC. It codes for CASSSTANLYEQYF. The V and J genes are TRBV7-9 and TRBJ2-7; no clear D gene. Trimming removed 4 bases at V and 3 bases at J, with 13 bases between. The germline V gene has CDR1 SEHNR and CDR2 FQNEAQ (reference sequence). CDR3 length equals 14 residues.